These 5 T cell receptor beta chains originate from one sample sequenced in a study of early T cells in non-severe SARS-CoV-2 infection. MiXCR, run by TCRdb on the 5' RACE reads, gives a single entry per CDR3 protein. The sample holds 40,000 to 60,000 distinct CDR3 sequences, about 12% seen once. Material: whole blood. Receptors originate from an adult who was a healthcare worker with PCR-confirmed SARS-CoV-2 infection or an uninfected control (not recorded which).

The chain links TRBV28 to TRBJ2-3, with TRBD1 matching over 7 bases. This CDR3 spans 14 amino acids. V dropped 5 bases and J dropped 2; count of bases not matched to a gene: 4. Germline loops: CDR1 MDHEN, CDR2 SYDVKM. The CDR3 DNA reads TGTGCCAGCAGTGAGGGACAGTACACAGATACGCAGTATTTT. Translating it yields CASSEGQYTDTQYF.

This clonotype came up many times. No conserved phenylalanine or tryptophan ends this CDR3, so it is likely a read error. Because the CDR3's place on the DNA is in doubt, the DNA is left out and the CDR3 is given as listed by TCRdb. The genes are TRBV29-1 and TRBJ1-1; the D call of TRBD1 is as the table states it, not checked on the DNA. The CDR3 is 11 residues long, ends included. Per germline, CDR1 SQVTM and CDR2 ANQGSEA. CDR3 amino acids: CSAVGTGGAST.

Many counts were recorded for this clonotype. The chain recombines TRBV27 with TRBJ1-3, with unresolved D. There are 17 residues in the CDR3. Trimming took 4 bases from V and 0 from J, leaving 16 bases between them. Germline CDR1 and CDR2: MNHEY and SMNVEV (reference sequence). DNA for the CDR3: TGTGCCAGCAGTTCCTCGACGGTGGGGAGCTCTGGAAACACCATATATTTT. Its protein product is CASSSSTVGSSGNTIYF.

This clonotype was picked up many times. This chain connects TRBV6-2 or TRBV6-3 to TRBJ2-4, with a tentative D call TRBD2 (5 bases). Trimming stripped 7 bases from V and 1 base from J, with 17 bases between. Germline CDR1 MNHEY, CDR2 SVGEGT. The CDR3 totals 16 residues. This CDR3 reads CASKVLASQAKNIQYF. Written as DNA, the CDR3 is TGTGCCAGCAAGGTCTTAGCTAGCCAGGCCAAAAACATTCAGTACTTC.

This clonotype was detected many times. V gene TRBV2 combines with J gene TRBJ2-4; D might be TRBD1 (7 bases). CDR3 length: 15 residues. CDR1 is SNHLY, CDR2 FYNNEI, per germline. The germline V and J ends were trimmed by 6 bases and 5 bases, with 17 bases remaining between them. The CDR3 loop is CASRGVGGQENIQYF. CDR3 nucleotide sequence: TGTGCCAGCAGGGGGGTGGGAGGACAGGAAAACATTCAGTACTTC. Full variable domain (remainder filled in from reference TRBV2 and TRBJ2-4): EPEVTQTPSHQVTQMGQEVILRCVPISNHLYFYWYRQILGQKVEFLVSFYNNEISEKSEIFDDQFSVERPDGSNFTLKIRSTKLEDSAMYFCASRGVGGQENIQYFGAGTRLSVL.